This T cell receptor beta chain was observed in a study of regulatory T cells in long-lasting Graves disease. Across the whole study: In persistent Graves' disease, antithyroid drugs had been taken for over 5 years and TSH receptor antibodies stayed positive.

Study findings and constraints: Among samples with persistent disease, TRBV28, TRBJ1-2 and TRBJ2-5 were favored. Researchers examined only peripheral blood and not thyroid tissue.

Specified time point: persistent/refractory GD, antithyroid drugs over 5 years with positive TRAb. Construction of the TCR library relied on RNA isolated from PBMCs. In its sample, this clonotype was seen many times. Its antigen is still unknown. With iRepertoire HTBI primers and Arm-PCR of CDR3 regions, TCR beta libraries were built. Under the authors' procedure: Gene usage covered approximately 65 TRBV and 14 TRBJ segments. One entry per CDR3 protein results from TCRdb running MiXCR on the multiplex PCR reads. Clone size and V and J calls follow TCRdb, not the original study. The sample has some 340,000 distinct CDR3 sequences; approximately 23% are singletons. The CDR3 spans 12 residues. The germline CDR1 and CDR2 sequences are MDHEN and SYDVKM. The ends were cut back, 3 bases at V and 5 bases at J, with 8 bases in the middle.

This rearrangement joins TRBV28 to TRBJ2-7; D gene ambiguous. This TCR came from a woman aged 40 to 49 with Graves disease. This material consisted of peripheral blood mononuclear cells (PBMCs), taken when the disease was refractory, from a patient treated with antithyroid drugs. The CDR3 sequence: CASSFQGNEQYF. The CDR3 DNA is TGTGCCAGCAGTTTTCAAGGAAACGAGCAGTACTTC. Supplemented by reference TRBV28 and TRBJ2-7, the full variable domain reads DVKVTQSSRYLVKRTGEKVFLECVQDMDHENMFWYRQDPGLGLRLIYFSYDVKMKEKGDIPEGYSVSREKKERFSLILESASTNQTSMYLCASSFQGNEQYFGPGTRLTVT.